These 9 T cell receptor beta chains share one sample of origin, sequenced in a study of cytomegalovirus exposure and HLA in healthy donors. This PCR relied on a set of 60 Vbeta primers and 13 Jbeta primers. The method was immunoSEQ multiplex PCR; TCRdb's version includes in-frame clones alone and lacks a portion of them. The data show about 68,000 clones, around four fifths seen once. Source material: PBMCs. The receptors were gathered from a human donor in good health.

This sequence joins TRBV14 and TRBJ2-1, with a weak D call TRBD2 (5 bases). In germline, CDR1 is SGHDN, CDR2 FVKESK. The CDR3 runs 11 residues. Trimming left V 4 bases short and J 10 bases short, with 8 bases between. DNA of the CDR3: TGTGCCAGCAGCCTGGGAGTAGAGCAGTTCTTC. This codes for CASSLGVEQFF.

This chain uses TRBV28 with TRBJ2-7; D uncertain. This CDR3 has 12 residues. The V end lost 7 bases, the J end lost 2 bases, and 9 bases lay between the germline ends. Germline CDR1 MDHEN, CDR2 SYDVKM. CDR3 region: CASINSPYEQYF. The CDR3 DNA reads as TGTGCCAGCATCAACAGCCCCTACGAGCAGTACTTC.

The chain has TRBV2 and TRBJ2-1; the D gene is possibly TRBD1 (5 bases). V was cut by 6 bases and J by 2 bases, with 14 bases left in between. The length of the CDR3 is 15 residues. Germline V gene data show CDR1 as SNHLY and CDR2 as FYNNEI. In DNA form, the CDR3 reads TGTGCCAGCAGGTCCCTGGTAGGGGCCTACAATGAGCAGTTCTTC. Its translation: CASRSLVGAYNEQFF.

V and J are TRBV4-3 and TRBJ2-1, with a possible D match to TRBD2 (6 bases). Germline CDR1 reads LGHNA; CDR2 reads YSLEER. The CDR3 runs to 16 residues. The V end was cut by 0 bases, the J end by 8 bases, with 17 bases between. CDR3 amino acids: CASSQDRGGALDEQFF. Written as DNA, the CDR3 is TGCGCCAGCAGCCAAGATAGGGGCGGGGCCCTTGATGAGCAGTTCTTC.

This sequence joins TRBV5-1 and TRBJ1-6; the D gene is possibly TRBD1 (6 bases). CDR1 and CDR2 (germline): SGHRS, YFSETQ. V shed 2 bases and J shed 9 bases, with 15 bases lying between them. The CDR3 runs 15 residues. The CDR3: CASSLSQGNTSPLHF. CDR3 DNA sequence: TGCGCCAGCAGCTTAAGTCAGGGGAATACTTCACCCCTCCACTTT.

The rearrangement uses TRBV28 and TRBJ1-1; D is unresolved. Germline V gene lookup returns CDR1 MDHEN and CDR2 SYDVKM. This CDR3 spans 13 amino acids. The V gene lost 1 base and the J gene lost 5 bases, with 8 bases spanning the gap. DNA for the CDR3: TGTGCCAGCAGTTTATACCGAGGGACTGAAGCTTTCTTT. This sequence encodes CASSLYRGTEAFF.

This clone was seen more than once but under ten times. V and J are TRBV7-7 and TRBJ2-7; D gene uncertain. The CDR3 is 13 amino acids. The germline V gene encodes CDR1 SSHAT and CDR2 FNYEAQ (reference sequence). The V and J ends lost 4 bases and 3 bases respectively, with 10 bases between them. CDR3: CASSSPPSYEQYF. The CDR3 DNA follows: TGTGCCAGCAGCTCCCCCCCTAGCTACGAGCAGTACTTC.

This clone was detected only once. The rearrangement uses TRBV18 and TRBJ2-3; TRBD2 matches 8 bases. V gave up 1 base and J gave up 1 base; unmatched junction bases: 1. Germline V gene lookup returns CDR1 KGHSH and CDR2 LQKENI. The CDR3 has 15 amino acids. Here the CDR3 reads CASSPRRGGTDTQYF. The DNA of the CDR3 is TGTGCCAGCTCACCACGGCGGGGGGGCACAGATACGCAGTATTTT.

This sequence joins TRBV9 and TRBJ1-4; 7 bases align to TRBD1. The CDR3 is made up of 15 amino acids. Per germline, CDR1 SGDLS and CDR2 YYNGEE. With V trimmed by 4 bases and J by 14 bases, 17 bases remained unmatched. Written as DNA, the CDR3 is TGTGCCAGCAGCCCCCAGGGACAGCCCCGATCCGTGCTGTTTTTT. This translates into CASSPQGQPRSVLFF.